Listed here are 15 T cell receptor beta chains from one sample, sequenced in a study of technical replicates of blood from a handful of donors. Assay used: immunoSEQ multiplex PCR; TCRdb lists only in-frame clones, some missing. The sample shows about 97,000 clones, about 95% of them seen only once. Sample: T cells isolated from PBMCs. These TCRs come from a human donor in good health.

This chain uses TRBV9 with TRBJ2-3; 12 nucleotides align to TRBD2. With V trimmed by 0 bases and J by 2 bases, 7 bases remained unmatched. Germline CDR1 is SGDLS and CDR2 is YYNGEE. The CDR3 is made up of 18 amino acids. In DNA form, the CDR3 reads TGTGCCAGCAGCGTAGTGGGACTAGCGGGCGATTTCACAGATACGCAGTATTTT. Protein product: CASSVVGLAGDFTDTQYF.

This clone was observed a few times. The chain combines TRBV7-3 with TRBJ1-1; 8 bases fit TRBD1. This CDR3 has 13 residues. Germline V lookup: CDR1 SGHTA, CDR2 FQGTGA. V gave up 5 bases and J gave up 5 bases; unmatched junction bases: 4. The CDR3 reads CASSEDRATEAFF. As DNA, the CDR3 is TGTGCCAGCAGCGAGGACAGGGCTACTGAAGCTTTCTTT.

The chain recombines TRBV7-7 with TRBJ2-7; D might be TRBD2 (5 bases). CDR1 is SSHAT and CDR2 is FNYEAQ in the germline V gene (reference sequence). The CDR3 contains 15 residues. Between the trimmed V and J ends, which lost 1 base and 4 bases, there was a span of 14 bases. CDR3 in amino acids: CASSLGTSLSYEQYF. The CDR3 DNA reads as TGTGCCAGCAGCTTAGGCACTAGTCTTTCTTACGAGCAGTACTTC.

V and J are TRBV5-1 and TRBJ2-3, with D perhaps matching TRBD2 (7 bases). The CDR3 contains 16 residues. CDR1 and CDR2 from the germline V gene are SGHRS and YFSETQ. Between the trimmed V and J ends, which lost 4 bases and 5 bases, there was a span of 20 bases. CDR3 amino acids: CASSPGASGVVDTQYF. The CDR3 DNA follows: TGCGCCAGCAGCCCGGGGGCCAGCGGGGTTGTAGATACGCAGTATTTT.

The chain employs TRBV5-1 and TRBJ2-3, with a weak D call TRBD2 (5 bases). The CDR3 loop spans 16 amino acids. V lost 0 bases and J lost 1, with 12 bases in between. In germline, CDR1 is SGHRS, CDR2 YFSETQ. This chain's CDR3 is CASSLGAAGGTDTQYF. DNA of the CDR3: TGCGCCAGCAGCTTGGGAGCGGCAGGTGGCACAGATACGCAGTATTTT.

The chain is built from TRBV7-2 and TRBJ1-2; D not resolved. CDR1 and CDR2 from the germline V gene are SGHTA and FQGNSA. Trimming cost V 1 base and J 10 bases, with 10 bases left between them. This CDR3 contains 12 residues. The chain's CDR3 is CASSLETRFYTF. In nucleotides, the CDR3 is TGTGCCAGCAGCTTAGAAACTCGTTTCTACACCTTC.

Regarding this clone: The conserved phenylalanine or tryptophan is not found at the CDR3 terminus, so this likely reflects a read error. The rearrangement uses TRBV27 and TRBJ2-7; 10 bases agree with TRBD1. From germline, CDR1 is MNHEY and CDR2 SMNVEV (reference sequence). The CDR3 covers 15 residues. The V segment lost 3 bases and the J segment 3 bases; nucleotides outside the gene matches: 5. CDR3 nucleotide sequence: TGTGCCAGCAGTTTGCTAGGGACAGGGGACTACGAGCAGTACCTC. This translates into CASSLLGTGDYEQYL.

The V call is TRBV29-1, the J call TRBJ2-5, with D unresolved. V was cut by 3 bases and J by 1 base, with 6 bases left in between. The CDR3 covers 12 residues. The germline gives CDR1 SQVTM, CDR2 ANQGSEA. CDR3 region: CSVERVQETQYF. Here the CDR3 DNA reads TGCAGCGTTGAGCGAGTCCAAGAGACCCAGTACTTC.

The chain has TRBV5-1 and TRBJ2-3, with TRBD2 matching 10 bases. The germline V gene has CDR1 SGHRS and CDR2 YFSETQ. Trimming took 0 bases from V and 6 from J; bases not matched to a gene: 4. CDR3 length equals 15 residues. For the CDR3, the DNA is TGCGCCAGCAGCTTGGAGCTAGCGGGAGTCGATACGCAGTATTTT. Translation: CASSLELAGVDTQYF.

V and J are TRBV29-1 and TRBJ2-5, with TRBD2 as a possible D gene (5 bases). Trimming removed 2 bases at V and 4 bases at J, with 11 bases between. The CDR3 sequence is 13 residues long. Per the germline V gene, CDR1 is SQVTM and CDR2 is ANQGSEA. CDR3 amino acids: CSVERAGGETQYF. The CDR3 bases are TGCAGCGTTGAAAGGGCAGGAGGAGAGACCCAGTACTTC.

This clone was counted a single time. V usage is TRBV7-2 and J usage is TRBJ1-6; possible D gene TRBD1, 5 bases. The CDR3 contains 15 residues. Trimming pared 4 bases from V and 4 bases from J, leaving 11 bases between. CDR1 and CDR2 from the germline V gene are SGHTA and FQGNSA. The CDR3 nucleotides are TGTGCCAGCAGCTCAGAGACAGTTTATAATTCACCCCTCCACTTT. It codes for CASSSETVYNSPLHF.

The chain is built from TRBV5-5 and TRBJ2-7; 12 nucleotides align to TRBD1. CDR1 SGHKS and CDR2 YYEKEE come from the germline V gene (reference sequence). The CDR3 totals 14 residues. V trimming: 4 bases; J trimming: 5 bases; junction bases outside the gene matches: 4. CDR3 residues: CASSTGQGADEQYF. The CDR3 coding sequence is TGTGCCAGCAGCACGGGACAGGGGGCAGACGAGCAGTACTTC.

V and J are TRBV5-4 and TRBJ1-5, with TRBD1 as a possible D gene (6 bases). The CDR3 runs 17 residues. Germline values: CDR1 SGHNT, CDR2 YYREEE (reference sequence). V lost 1 base and J lost 4, with 18 bases in between. CDR3 sequence: CASSLLWGRGMNQPQHF. Here the CDR3 DNA reads TGTGCCAGCAGCTTGCTGTGGGGGCGAGGGATGAATCAGCCCCAGCATTTT.

The V call is TRBV5-1, the J call TRBJ2-7; 9 bases fit TRBD2. J lost 0 bases, V lost 3 bases, and 1 base had no gene match. Germline assignment: CDR1 SGHRS and CDR2 YFSETQ. This CDR3 has 14 residues. The DNA for the CDR3 is TGCGCCAGCAGCTATAGCGGGGGCTCCTACGAGCAGTACTTC. Its protein product is CASSYSGGSYEQYF.

The chain couples TRBV7-9 to TRBJ2-2, with D uncertain. Germline V gene sequence: CDR1 SEHNR, CDR2 FQNEAQ (reference sequence). The CDR3 is 15 amino acids. V lost 2 bases to trimming and J lost 0 bases, with 7 bases between them. CDR3 coding DNA: TGTGCCAGCAGCTTATTGGCACCGAACACCGGGGAGCTGTTTTTT. This translates into CASSLLAPNTGELFF.